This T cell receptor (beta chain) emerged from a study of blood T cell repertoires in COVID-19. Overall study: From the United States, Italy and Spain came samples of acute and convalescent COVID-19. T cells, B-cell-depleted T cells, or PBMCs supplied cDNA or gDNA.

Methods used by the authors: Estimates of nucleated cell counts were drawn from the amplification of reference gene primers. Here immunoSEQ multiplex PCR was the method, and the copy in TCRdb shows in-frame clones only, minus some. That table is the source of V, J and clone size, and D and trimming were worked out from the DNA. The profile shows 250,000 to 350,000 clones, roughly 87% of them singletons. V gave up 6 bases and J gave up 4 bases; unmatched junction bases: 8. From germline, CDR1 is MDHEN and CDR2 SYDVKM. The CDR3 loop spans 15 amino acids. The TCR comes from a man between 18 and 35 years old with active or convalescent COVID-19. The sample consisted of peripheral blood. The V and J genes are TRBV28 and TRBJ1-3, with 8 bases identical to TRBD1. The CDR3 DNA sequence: TGTGCCAGCAGGGCTCAGGGGGCTCAAGGAAACACCATATATTTT. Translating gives CASRAQGAQGNTIYF.